This record covers a single T cell receptor beta chain. Antigen specificity is unknown. Trimming removed 9 bases from V and 4 bases from J; junction bases left unmatched: 14. This CDR3 is 15 amino acids long. Germline V gene lookup returns CDR1 MNHNS and CDR2 SASEGT. The data were obtained in a study of cytomegalovirus exposure and HLA in healthy donors. General study findings and limits: Both high specificity and high sensitivity reportedly marked the classifier's diagnosis of cytomegalovirus status. Later analysis showed TCR association rates varying by HLA locus, highest for DRB1 and lowest for HLA-C.

It was with 60 Vbeta and 13 Jbeta primers that the PCR ran. TCRdb's copy holds only in-frame clones and misses some; the assay was immunoSEQ multiplex PCR. The data show 75,000 to 100,000 clones, 70% to 80% seen once. Sequencing input: PBMCs. The sequence derives from a man between 60 and 75 years old in good health and CMV-seropositive. The chain is built from TRBV6-1 and TRBJ2-7; 8 nucleotides match TRBD1. The CDR3 coding sequence is TGTGCCAGTACACTAAAACCGGGACAGGAATACGAGCAGTACTTC. As protein: CASTLKPGQEYEQYF.